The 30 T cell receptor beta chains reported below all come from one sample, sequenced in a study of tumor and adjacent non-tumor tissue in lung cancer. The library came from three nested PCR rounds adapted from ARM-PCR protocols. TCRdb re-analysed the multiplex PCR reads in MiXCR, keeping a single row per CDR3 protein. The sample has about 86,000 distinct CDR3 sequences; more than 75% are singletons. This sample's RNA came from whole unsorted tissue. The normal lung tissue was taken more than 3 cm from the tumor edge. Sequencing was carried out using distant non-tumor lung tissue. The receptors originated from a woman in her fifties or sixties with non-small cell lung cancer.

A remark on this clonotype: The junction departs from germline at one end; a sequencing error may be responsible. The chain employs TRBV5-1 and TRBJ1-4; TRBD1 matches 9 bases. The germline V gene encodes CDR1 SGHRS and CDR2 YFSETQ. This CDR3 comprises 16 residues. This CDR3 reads CASSLAGTGGTEKLFF. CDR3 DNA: TGTGCCAGCAGCTTGGCCGGAACAGGGGGCACCGAAAAACTGTTTTTT.

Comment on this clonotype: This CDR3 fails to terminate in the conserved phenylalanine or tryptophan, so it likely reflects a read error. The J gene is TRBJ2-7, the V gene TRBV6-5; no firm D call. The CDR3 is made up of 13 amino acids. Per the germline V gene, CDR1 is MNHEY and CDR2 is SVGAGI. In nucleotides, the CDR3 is TGTGCCAGCAGTTACCTCGGCTCCTACAAGCAGTACCTC. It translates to CASSYLGSYKQYL.

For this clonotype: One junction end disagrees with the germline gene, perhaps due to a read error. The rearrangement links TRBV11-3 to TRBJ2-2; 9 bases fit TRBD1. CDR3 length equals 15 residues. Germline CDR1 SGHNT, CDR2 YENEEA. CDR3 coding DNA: TGTCCCAGCAGCCCAGACAGGGGGGAGATCGGGGAGCTCTTTTTT. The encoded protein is CPSSPDRGEIGELFF.

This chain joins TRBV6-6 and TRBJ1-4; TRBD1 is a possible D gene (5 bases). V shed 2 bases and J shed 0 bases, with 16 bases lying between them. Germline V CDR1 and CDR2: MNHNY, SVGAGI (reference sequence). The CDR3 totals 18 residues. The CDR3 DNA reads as TGTGCCAGCAGTTACATGGACAATACCCTTGCAACTAATGAAAAACTGTTTTTT. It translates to CASSYMDNTLATNEKLFF.

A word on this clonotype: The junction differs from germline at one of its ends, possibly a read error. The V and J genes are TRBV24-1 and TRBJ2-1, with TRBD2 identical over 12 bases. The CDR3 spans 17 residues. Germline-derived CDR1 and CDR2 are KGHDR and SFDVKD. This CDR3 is CDTSYLGLGLAGNDQFF. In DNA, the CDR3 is TGTGACACCAGTTATTTGGGTCTAGGACTAGCGGGAAATGACCAGTTCTTC.

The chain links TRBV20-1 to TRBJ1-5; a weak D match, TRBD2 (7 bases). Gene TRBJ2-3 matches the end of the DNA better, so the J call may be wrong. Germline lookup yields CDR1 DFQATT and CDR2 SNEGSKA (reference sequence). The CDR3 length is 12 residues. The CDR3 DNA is TGCACCGCCGAGGGGGGGTTTAAGCCCCAGTATTTT. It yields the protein CTAEGGFKPQYF.

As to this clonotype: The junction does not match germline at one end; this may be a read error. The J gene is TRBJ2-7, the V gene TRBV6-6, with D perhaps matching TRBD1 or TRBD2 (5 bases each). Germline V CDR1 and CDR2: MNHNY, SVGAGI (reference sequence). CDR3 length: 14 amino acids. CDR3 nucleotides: TGTGCCATCAGTAGCCGGGGCAGCTCCTACGAGCAGTACTTC. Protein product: CAISSRGSSYEQYF.

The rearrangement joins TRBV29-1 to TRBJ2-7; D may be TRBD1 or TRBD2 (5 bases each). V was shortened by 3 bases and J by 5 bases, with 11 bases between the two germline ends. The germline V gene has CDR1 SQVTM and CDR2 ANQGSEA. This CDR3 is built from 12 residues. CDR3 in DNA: TGCAGCGTTGAGGAGTTGGGGGACGAGCAGTACTTC. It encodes CSVEELGDEQYF.

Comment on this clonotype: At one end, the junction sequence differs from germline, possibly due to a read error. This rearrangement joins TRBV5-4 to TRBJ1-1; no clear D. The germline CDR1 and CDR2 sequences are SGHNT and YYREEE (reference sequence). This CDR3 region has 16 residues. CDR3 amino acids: CVSSSGWEGSNTEAFF. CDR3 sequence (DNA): TGTGTCAGCAGCTCCGGGTGGGAAGGGAGTAACACTGAAGCTTTCTTT.

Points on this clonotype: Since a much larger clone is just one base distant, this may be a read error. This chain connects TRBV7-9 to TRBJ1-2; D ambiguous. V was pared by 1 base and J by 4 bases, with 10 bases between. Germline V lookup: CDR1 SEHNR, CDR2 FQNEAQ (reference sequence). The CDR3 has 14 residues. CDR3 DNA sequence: TGTGCCAGCAGCTTAGTAGGCAGCTGCTATGGCTACACCTTC. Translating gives CASSLVGSCYGYTF.

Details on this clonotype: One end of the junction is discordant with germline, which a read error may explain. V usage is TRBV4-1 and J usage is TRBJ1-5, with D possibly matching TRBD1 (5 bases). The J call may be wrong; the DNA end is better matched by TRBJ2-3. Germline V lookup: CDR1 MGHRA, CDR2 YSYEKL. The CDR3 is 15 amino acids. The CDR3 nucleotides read TGCACCAGCAGCCAAGTACCAGGGTCCAATCAGCCCCAGTATTTT. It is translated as CTSSQVPGSNQPQYF.

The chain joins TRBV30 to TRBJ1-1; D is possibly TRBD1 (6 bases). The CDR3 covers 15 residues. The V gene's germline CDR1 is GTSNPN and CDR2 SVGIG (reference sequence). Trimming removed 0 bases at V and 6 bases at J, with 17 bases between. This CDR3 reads CAWSVRDTRRAEAFF. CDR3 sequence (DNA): TGTGCCTGGAGTGTACGGGACACTCGAAGGGCTGAAGCTTTCTTT.

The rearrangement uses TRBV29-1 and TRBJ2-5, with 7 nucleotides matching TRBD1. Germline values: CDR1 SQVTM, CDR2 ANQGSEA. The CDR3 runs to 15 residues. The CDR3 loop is CRIEDPKGAQETQYF. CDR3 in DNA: TGCAGAATTGAAGATCCAAAGGGGGCTCAGGAGACCCAGTACTTC.

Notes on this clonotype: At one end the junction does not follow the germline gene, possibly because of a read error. The CDR3 sequence: CASSYALAGIETQYF. The CDR3 DNA reads TGCGCCAGCAGTTACGCTCTAGCGGGAATTGAGACCCAGTACTTC. The V gene is TRBV6-5, the J gene TRBJ2-5; 9 positions match TRBD2. CDR1 MNHEY and CDR2 SVGAGI come from the germline V gene. The CDR3 is 15 amino acids.

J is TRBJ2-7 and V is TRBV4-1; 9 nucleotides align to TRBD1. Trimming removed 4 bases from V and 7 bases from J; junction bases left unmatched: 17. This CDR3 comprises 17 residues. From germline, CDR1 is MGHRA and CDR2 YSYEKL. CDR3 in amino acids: CASSRASATGGVYEQYF. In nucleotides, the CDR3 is TGCGCCAGCAGCCGAGCGTCCGCAACAGGGGGCGTCTATGAGCAGTACTTC.

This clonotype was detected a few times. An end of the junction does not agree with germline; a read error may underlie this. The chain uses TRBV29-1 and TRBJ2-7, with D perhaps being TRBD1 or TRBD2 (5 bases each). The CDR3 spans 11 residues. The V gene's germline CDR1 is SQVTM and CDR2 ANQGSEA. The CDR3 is CSVSWDGEQYF. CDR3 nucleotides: TGTAGCGTCTCCTGGGACGGCGAGCAGTACTTC.

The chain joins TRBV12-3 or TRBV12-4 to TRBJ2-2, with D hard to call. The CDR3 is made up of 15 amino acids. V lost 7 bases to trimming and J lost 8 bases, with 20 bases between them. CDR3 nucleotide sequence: TGTGCCAGCACTTCCTCGTGCCCCGTGCCAGGGGAGCTGTTTTTT. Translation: CASTSSCPVPGELFF.

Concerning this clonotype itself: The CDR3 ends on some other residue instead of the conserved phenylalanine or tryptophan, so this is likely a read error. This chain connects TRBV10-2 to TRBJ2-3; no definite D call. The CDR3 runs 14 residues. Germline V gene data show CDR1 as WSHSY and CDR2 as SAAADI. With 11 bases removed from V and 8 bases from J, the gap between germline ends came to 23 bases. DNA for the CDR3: TGCGCCTGCACCCCAGACAACTGGCTGGGTACGCAGTATTAT. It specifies CACTPDNWLGTQYY.

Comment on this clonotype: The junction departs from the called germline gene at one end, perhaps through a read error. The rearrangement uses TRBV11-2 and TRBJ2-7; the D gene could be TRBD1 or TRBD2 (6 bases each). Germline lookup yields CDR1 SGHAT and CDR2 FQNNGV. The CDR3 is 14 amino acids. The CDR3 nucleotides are TGTACCAGCAGCCTACTTGCGGGAAGGGGGGAGCAGTACTTC. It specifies CTSSLLAGRGEQYF. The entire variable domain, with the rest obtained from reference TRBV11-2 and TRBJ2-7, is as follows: EAGVAQSPRYKIIEKRQSVAFWCNPISGHATLYWYQQILGQGPKLLIQFQNNGVVDDSQLPKDRFSAERLKGVDSTLKIQPAKLEDSAVYLCTSSLLAGRGEQYFGPGTRLTVT.

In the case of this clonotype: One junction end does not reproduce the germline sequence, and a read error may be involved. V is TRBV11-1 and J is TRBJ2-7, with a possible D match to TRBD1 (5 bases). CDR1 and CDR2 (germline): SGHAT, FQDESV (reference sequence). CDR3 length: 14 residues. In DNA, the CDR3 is TGTGCTAGCAGCTCTCGACAGACTTACTACGAGCGGTACTTC. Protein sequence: CASSSRQTYYERYF.

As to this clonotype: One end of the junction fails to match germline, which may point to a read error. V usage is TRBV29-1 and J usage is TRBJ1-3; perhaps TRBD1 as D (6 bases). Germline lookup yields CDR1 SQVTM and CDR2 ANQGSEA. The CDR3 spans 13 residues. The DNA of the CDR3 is TGTAGCATTGTTTCCGGGGGCGGAAACACCATATATTTT. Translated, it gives CSIVSGGGNTIYF.

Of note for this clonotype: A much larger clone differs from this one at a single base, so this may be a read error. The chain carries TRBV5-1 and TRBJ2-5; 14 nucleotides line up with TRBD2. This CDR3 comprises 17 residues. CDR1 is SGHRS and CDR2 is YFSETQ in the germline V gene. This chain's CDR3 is CASSPGLAGGSGETHYF. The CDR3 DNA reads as TGCGCCAGCAGCCCTGGACTAGCGGGAGGATCAGGGGAGACCCACTACTTC.

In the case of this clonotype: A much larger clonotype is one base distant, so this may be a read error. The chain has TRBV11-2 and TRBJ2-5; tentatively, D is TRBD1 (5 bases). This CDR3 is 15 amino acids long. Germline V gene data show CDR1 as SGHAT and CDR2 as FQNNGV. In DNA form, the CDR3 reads TGTGTCAGCAGCTTCCATCTAGGGGTCCAAGAGACCCAGTACTTC. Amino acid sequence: CVSSFHLGVQETQYF.

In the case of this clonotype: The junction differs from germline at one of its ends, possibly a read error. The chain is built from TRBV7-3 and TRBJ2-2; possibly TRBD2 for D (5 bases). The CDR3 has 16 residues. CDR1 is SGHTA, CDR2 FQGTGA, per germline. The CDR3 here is CANSPGETPNTGELFF. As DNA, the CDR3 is TGTGCCAACAGCCCTGGGGAGACACCTAACACCGGGGAGCTGTTTTTT.

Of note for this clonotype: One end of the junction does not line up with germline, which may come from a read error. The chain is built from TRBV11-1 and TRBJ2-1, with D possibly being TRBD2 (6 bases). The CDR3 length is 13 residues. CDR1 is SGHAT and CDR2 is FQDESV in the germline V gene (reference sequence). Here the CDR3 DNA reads TGTGTCGGCAGCGCCGCGGACTACAATGGGCAGTTCTTC. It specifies CVGSAADYNGQFF.

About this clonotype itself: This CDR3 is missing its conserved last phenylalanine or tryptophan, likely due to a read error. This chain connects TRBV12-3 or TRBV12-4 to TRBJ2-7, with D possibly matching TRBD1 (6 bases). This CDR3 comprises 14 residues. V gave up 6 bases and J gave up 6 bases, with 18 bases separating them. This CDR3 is CASRPGTNPSEQYS. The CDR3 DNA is TGTGCCAGCAGGCCCGGGACAAATCCGTCCGAGCAGTACTCC.

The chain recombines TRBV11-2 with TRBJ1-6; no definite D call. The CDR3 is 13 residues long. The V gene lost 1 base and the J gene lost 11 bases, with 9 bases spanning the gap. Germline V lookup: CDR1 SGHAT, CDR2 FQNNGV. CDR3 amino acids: CASSLGIDTPLHF. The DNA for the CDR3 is TGTGCCAGCAGCTTAGGCATAGATACACCCCTCCACTTT. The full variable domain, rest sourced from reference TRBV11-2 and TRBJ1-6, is EAGVAQSPRYKIIEKRQSVAFWCNPISGHATLYWYQQILGQGPKLLIQFQNNGVVDDSQLPKDRFSAERLKGVDSTLKIQPAKLEDSAVYLCASSLGIDTPLHFGNGTRLTVT.

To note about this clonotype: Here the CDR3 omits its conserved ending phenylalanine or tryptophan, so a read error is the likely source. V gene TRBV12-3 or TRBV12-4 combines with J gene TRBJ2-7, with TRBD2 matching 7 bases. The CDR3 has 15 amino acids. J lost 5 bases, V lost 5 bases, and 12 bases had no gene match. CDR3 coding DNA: TGTGCCAGCAGTCTAGAATGGGGGGGAAGGAACGAGCAGTACTCC. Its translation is CASSLEWGGRNEQYS.

The CDR3 loop is CASSEGRTTEAFF. CDR3 DNA: TGCGCCAGCAGTGAGGGCAGGACTACTGAAGCTTTCTTT. The chain joins TRBV10-2 to TRBJ1-1; D call uncertain. The CDR3 spans 13 residues. Looked up from germline, CDR1 is WSHSY and CDR2 is SAAADI. Trimming took 2 bases from V and 5 from J, leaving 9 bases between them.

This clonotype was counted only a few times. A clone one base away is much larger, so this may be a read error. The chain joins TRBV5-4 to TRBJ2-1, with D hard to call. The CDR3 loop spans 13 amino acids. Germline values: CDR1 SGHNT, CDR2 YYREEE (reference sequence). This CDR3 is CANSLWSADEQFF. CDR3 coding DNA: TGTGCCAACAGCTTGTGGTCGGCAGACGAGCAGTTCTTC.